This T cell receptor beta chain was identified during a study of blood T cell repertoires in COVID-19. Sequencing was performed with immunoSEQ multiplex PCR; in TCRdb, only in-frame clones are kept and a portion is missing. Among approximately 74,000 clones listed, almost 90% were seen once. CDR1 is LGHDT and CDR2 is YNNKEL in the germline V gene (reference sequence). With V trimmed by 0 bases and J by 0 bases, 2 bases remained unmatched. The CDR3 covers 16 residues. The specimen sequenced was peripheral blood. The V call is TRBV3-1 (or the pseudogene TRBV3-2), the J call TRBJ2-3; TRBD2 aligns across 8 bases. This clonotype originated in an elderly woman with active or convalescent COVID-19. This chain's CDR3 is CASSQDSGASTDTQYF. CDR3 DNA: TGTGCCAGCAGCCAAGATAGCGGGGCTAGCACAGATACGCAGTATTTT.